The 7 T cell receptor beta chains presented below share a single source sample, sequenced in a study of cytomegalovirus exposure and HLA in healthy donors. Generated by immunoSEQ multiplex PCR, the TCRdb table keeps only in-frame clones and is missing some. The table lists about 200,000 clones, around 87% of them singletons. The sample was PBMCs. Source of these receptors: a woman under 30 in good health and CMV-seropositive.

CDR3: CASSSTRGTDTQYF. In DNA, the CDR3 is TGTGCCAGCAGTAGCACCAGAGGGACAGATACGCAGTATTTT. The V call is TRBV2, the J call TRBJ2-3, with D possibly TRBD2 on 5 matching bases. This CDR3 is 14 amino acids long. V was cut by 5 bases and J by 3 bases, with 12 bases left in between. Germline-derived CDR1 and CDR2 are SNHLY and FYNNEI.

The count of this clone is one. The CDR3 region is CASSPGLADVPNSSYNEQFF. The CDR3 nucleotides are TGCGCCAGCAGCCCAGGACTAGCGGACGTCCCTAATAGCTCCTACAATGAGCAGTTCTTC. J is TRBJ2-1 and V is TRBV4-1, with 10 positions matching TRBD2. V trimming: 4 bases; J trimming: 0 bases; junction bases outside the gene matches: 15. The germline gives CDR1 MGHRA, CDR2 YSYEKL. This CDR3 contains 20 residues.

The rearrangement joins TRBV27 to TRBJ2-7, with 7 positions matching TRBD1. The CDR3 totals 16 residues. Germline V gene lookup returns CDR1 MNHEY and CDR2 SMNVEV (reference sequence). The trim removed 2 bases at V and 1 base at J, leaving 8 bases unmatched. CDR3 bases: TGTGCCAGCAGTTTAGGCCCAGGGGGTGGTTCCTACGAGCAGTACTTC. Protein product: CASSLGPGGGSYEQYF.

The chain carries TRBV7-9 and TRBJ2-7, with TRBD1 matching over 11 bases. The ends lost 3 bases at V and 3 bases at J; junction bases unmatched: 4. The CDR3 loop spans 15 amino acids. Germline values: CDR1 SEHNR, CDR2 FQNEAQ (reference sequence). The CDR3 loop is CASSFRTGGNYEQYF. The CDR3, as DNA: TGTGCCAGCAGCTTTCGGACAGGGGGCAACTACGAGCAGTACTTC.

This chain joins TRBV21-1 and TRBJ1-1. TRBV21-1 is tagged as a pseudogene. The CDR3 is made up of 14 amino acids. This CDR3 is CASKAEAPNTEAFF. Here the CDR3 DNA reads TGTGCCAGCAAGGCGGAGGCACCGAACACTGAAGCTTTCTTT.

The chain is built from TRBV11-1 and TRBJ2-3; D is undetermined. CDR1 is SGHAT, CDR2 FQDESV, per germline (reference sequence). This CDR3 spans 13 amino acids. V was trimmed by 3 bases and J by 4 bases, leaving 8 bases between them. The CDR3 sequence is CASSFREADTQYF. DNA of the CDR3: TGTGCCAGCAGCTTTAGAGAGGCAGATACGCAGTATTTT.

This clone was picked up a small number of times. V is TRBV4-1 and J is TRBJ2-3; 7 positions agree with TRBD1. Germline V lookup: CDR1 MGHRA, CDR2 YSYEKL. With 4 bases clipped from V and 0 bases from J, the junction kept 13 bases outside the gene matches. This CDR3 region has 18 residues. Here the CDR3 reads CASSRRGTGTLSTDTQYF. CDR3 sequence (DNA): TGCGCCAGCAGCCGCAGGGGGACCGGGACACTTAGCACAGATACGCAGTATTTT.